Below are 5 T cell receptor beta chains sequenced from a single sample in a study of regulatory T cells in long-lasting Graves disease. Described time point: persistent/refractory GD, antithyroid drugs over 5 years with positive TRAb. RNA from PBMCs was the source of the TCR library. Relying on iRepertoire HTBI primers and Arm-PCR of CDR3 regions, the team built TCR beta libraries. Each CDR3 protein is one row after TCRdb ran MiXCR on the multiplex PCR reads. The repertoire holds some 450,000 distinct CDR3 sequences, with about 20% as singletons. Sequencing used peripheral blood mononuclear cells (PBMCs), obtained when the disease was refractory, from a patient treated with antithyroid drugs. Receptor source: a female donor with Graves disease.

In this sample, this clonotype turned up many times. The V and J genes are TRBV14 and TRBJ2-5; possible D gene TRBD1, 5 bases. Germline V gene data show CDR1 as SGHDN and CDR2 as FVKESK. Trimming shortened V by 1 base and J by 5 bases, and 14 bases separated the two germline ends. The length of the CDR3 is 15 residues. CDR3 nucleotides: TGTGCCAGCAGCCAAGTGGGGCTGGGGTCGGAGACCCAGTACTTC. It is translated as CASSQVGLGSETQYF.

About this clonotype: This clone may be a read error of a much larger clone one base away. The rearrangement links TRBV20-1 to TRBJ2-1; TRBD1 might be the D (5 bases). Germline CDR1 DFQATT, CDR2 SNEGSKA (reference sequence). V shed 3 bases and J shed 0 bases, with 9 bases lying between them. The CDR3 has 14 amino acids. The DNA of the CDR3 is TGCAGTGCTAGGGACAACGACTCCTACAATGAGCAGTTCTTC. Translating gives CSARDNDSYNEQFF.

This clonotype appeared many times. The chain is built from TRBV12-3 or TRBV12-4 and TRBJ1-2, with 7 bases aligning to TRBD1. After removal of 6 bases from V and 3 bases from J, the junction contained 7 bases not matched to a gene. This CDR3 region has 14 residues. The CDR3 DNA sequence: TGTGCCAGCAGCGCGGACAGGTTGGACTATGGCTACACCTTC. This encodes CASSADRLDYGYTF.

This clonotype was recorded many times. The chain employs TRBV27 and TRBJ1-2, with TRBD1 matching 10 bases. With 6 bases clipped from V and 6 bases from J, the junction kept 4 bases outside the gene matches. This CDR3 contains 13 residues. Germline values: CDR1 MNHEY, CDR2 SMNVEV (reference sequence). The CDR3 DNA reads TGTGCCAGCAGATGGACAGGGGGAAATGGCTACACCTTC. Protein sequence: CASRWTGGNGYTF.

As DNA, the CDR3 is TGTGCCAGCAGCTCCAGTGGTTCGGACATAAATCAGCCCCAGCATTTT. It specifies CASSSSGSDINQPQHF. The V gene is TRBV7-9, the J gene TRBJ1-5; maybe TRBD1 (5 bases). Germline CDR1 and CDR2: SEHNR and FQNEAQ (reference sequence). The CDR3 totals 16 residues. Deletions cut 4 bases from V and 4 bases from J, with 17 bases between.